This T cell receptor beta chain was retrieved from a study of cytomegalovirus exposure and HLA in healthy donors. In the case of this clone: The target antigen is unknown.

A multiplex PCR was run with 60 Vbeta primers and 13 Jbeta primers. Clones were read by immunoSEQ multiplex PCR, and TCRdb kept only the in-frame ones, dropping some. The sample holds over 100,000 clones, roughly 71% seen once. Study-level results: The study carried out a later analysis of TCR beta sequences. It associated some 17,000 of them with specific HLA alleles at a false discovery rate of 0.05.

Trimming shortened V by 3 bases and J by 4 bases, and 9 bases separated the two germline ends. From germline, CDR1 is LNHDA and CDR2 SQIVND (reference sequence). CDR3 length: 13 amino acids. Sample: PBMCs. The receptor was derived from a woman in her thirties or forties in good health and CMV-seronegative. V gene TRBV19 combines with J gene TRBJ1-2; D is perhaps TRBD1 (6 bases). CDR3 region: CASSIDRLYGYTF. In nucleotides, the CDR3 is TGTGCCAGTAGTATCGACAGGCTCTATGGCTACACCTTC.